Below, 21 T cell receptor beta chains from the same sample are listed, as sequenced in a study of CD8+ T cells in alopecia areata. cDNA reverse transcribed from extracted RNA served as the sequencing template. The assay was immunoSEQ multiplex PCR, and TCRdb's table has in-frame clones only and misses some. The sample includes about 220,000 clones, more than 45% of them seen just once. Regarding treatment: oral pan-JAK inhibitor, 5-10 mg twice daily. Specimen: CD4+ T cells sorted from blood, collected at week 4, from a patient treated with tofacitinib. The receptors here all came from a human donor with alopecia areata.

The genes are TRBV30 and TRBJ1-1; D unresolved. Trimming left V 2 bases short and J 1 base short, with 11 bases between. Germline CDR1 is GTSNPN and CDR2 is SVGIG (reference sequence). The CDR3 has 14 residues. The CDR3 protein is CAWSPRATNTEAFF. The CDR3, as DNA: TGTGCCTGGAGTCCCCGGGCCACGAACACTGAAGCTTTCTTT.

As for this clone: The sample holds other DNA sequences that translate to the same CDR3. The V call is TRBV5-1, the J call TRBJ2-6, with D unclear. The germline CDR1 and CDR2 sequences are SGHRS and YFSETQ. There are 15 residues in the CDR3. Trimming left V 0 bases short and J 1 base short, with 5 bases between. The CDR3 loop is CASSLAASGANVLTF. CDR3 in DNA: TGCGCCAGCAGCTTGGCTGCATCTGGGGCCAACGTCCTGACTTTC. Complete variable domain (other parts from reference TRBV5-1 and TRBJ2-6): KAGVTQTPRYLIKTRGQQVTLSCSPISGHRSVSWYQQTPGQGLQFLFEYFSETQRNKGNFPGRFSGRQFSNSRSEMNVSTLELGDSALYLCASSLAASGANVLTFGAGSRLTVL.

The rearrangement uses TRBV7-2 and TRBJ1-5; D not certain. Germline CDR1 and CDR2: SGHTA and FQGNSA. The CDR3 loop spans 14 amino acids. V was shortened by 5 bases and J by 2 bases, with 10 bases between the two germline ends. The CDR3: CASSPQIGNQPQHF. The CDR3 DNA reads TGTGCCAGCAGCCCGCAAATTGGCAATCAGCCCCAGCATTTT.

In DNA, the CDR3 is TGCAGCGTTGGGGGGGTCTACTATGGCTACACCTTC. Translating gives CSVGGVYYGYTF. This sequence joins TRBV29-1 and TRBJ1-2, with D perhaps matching TRBD1 (5 bases). Germline V gene lookup returns CDR1 SQVTM and CDR2 ANQGSEA. The CDR3 is 12 amino acids. Trimming removed 4 bases from V and 3 bases from J, with 9 bases in between.

This clone occurred once. J is TRBJ2-1 and V is TRBV9; TRBD2 aligns across 7 bases. The CDR3 length is 16 residues. Germline lookup yields CDR1 SGDLS and CDR2 YYNGEE. Trimming took 0 bases from V and 4 from J; bases not matched to a gene: 7. The CDR3 sequence: CASSVGNGGTYNEQFF. DNA of the CDR3: TGTGCCAGCAGCGTAGGTAACGGGGGGACTTACAATGAGCAGTTCTTC.

The V and J genes are TRBV5-1 and TRBJ1-1; possibly TRBD1 for D (6 bases). V lost 0 bases, J lost 2 bases, and 11 bases lay in between. Germline CDR1 is SGHRS and CDR2 is YFSETQ. CDR3 length: 15 amino acids. This CDR3 is CASSLETGINTEAFF. For the CDR3, the DNA is TGCGCCAGCAGCTTGGAAACAGGGATTAACACTGAAGCTTTCTTT.

The chain is built from TRBV29-1 and TRBJ1-5; TRBD1 aligns across 7 bases. The CDR3 is 15 amino acids. Germline assignment: CDR1 SQVTM and CDR2 ANQGSEA. V was clipped by 5 bases and J by 0 bases; unmatched bases: 7. CDR3 DNA: TGCAGCGTTTGGGCGGGACAGTATAGCAATCAGCCCCAGCATTTT. Encoded protein: CSVWAGQYSNQPQHF.

This clone was counted a single time. This chain links TRBV4-3 with TRBJ2-1; D unclear. Trimming took off 2 bases at V and 6 bases at J, with 14 bases between the two ends. CDR1 and CDR2 (germline): LGHNA, YSLEER. The CDR3 extends over 15 amino acids. CDR3 amino acids: CASSQSQGPGNEQFF. CDR3 DNA: TGCGCCAGCAGCCAATCCCAAGGGCCGGGCAATGAGCAGTTCTTC.

The CDR3 reads CASSQVSGVRTDTQYF. CDR3 DNA sequence: TGTGCCAGCAGCCAAGTTTCAGGAGTCCGCACAGATACGCAGTATTTT. The chain recombines TRBV14 with TRBJ2-3, with no clear D. The CDR3 is 16 amino acids. Between the trimmed V and J ends, which lost 1 base and 1 base, there was a span of 12 bases. Germline assignment: CDR1 SGHDN and CDR2 FVKESK.

This clone turned up a few times. The chain is built from TRBV2 and TRBJ1-2; D call uncertain. Germline values: CDR1 SNHLY, CDR2 FYNNEI. This CDR3 has 11 amino acids. V was clipped by 2 bases and J by 6 bases, with 4 bases between them. The CDR3 reads CASSEFHGYTF. DNA for the CDR3: TGTGCCAGCAGTGAATTCCATGGCTACACCTTC.

This chain joins TRBV9 and TRBJ2-2; either TRBD1 or TRBD2 may fit D (6 bases each). This CDR3 region has 16 residues. V lost 3 bases to trimming and J lost 9 bases, with 21 bases between them. CDR1 and CDR2 from the germline V gene are SGDLS and YYNGEE. The CDR3 region is CASSALGGVSVRELFF. CDR3 coding DNA: TGTGCCAGCAGCGCCCTGGGGGGCGTGAGCGTCCGGGAGCTGTTTTTT.

This chain connects TRBV2 to TRBJ2-1; no clear D gene. This CDR3 has 12 residues. Germline CDR1 and CDR2: SNHLY and FYNNEI. V lost 8 bases and J 1 base, leaving 6 bases between the germline ends. Here the CDR3 DNA reads TGTGCCAGCTGTCGGTCCTACAATGAGCAGTTCTTC. Translation gives CASCRSYNEQFF.

The genes are TRBV4-2 and TRBJ1-2, with 10 nucleotides matching TRBD1. The CDR3 loop spans 14 amino acids. J was trimmed by 8 bases and V by 4 bases; bases with no gene match: 7. Germline CDR1 LGHNA, CDR2 YNFKEQ. The DNA for the CDR3 is TGTGCCAGCAGCCCGTGGGACAGGGGCGGCGGCTACACCTTC. This translates into CASSPWDRGGGYTF.

This clone occurred a few times. This chain uses TRBV5-6 with TRBJ1-2, with TRBD1 matching 8 bases. The CDR3 consists of 13 residues. Germline V gene sequence: CDR1 SGHDT, CDR2 YYEEEE. Unmatched junction bases numbered 8, after V lost 4 bases and J lost 9 bases. The CDR3 spells CASSLLGQESYTF. The CDR3 DNA reads TGTGCCAGCAGCCTCTTGGGACAGGAGAGCTACACCTTC.

In this sample, this clone turned up a few times. V gene TRBV5-4 combines with J gene TRBJ2-7, with 7 bases lining up with TRBD1. With V trimmed by 2 bases and J by 2 bases, 10 bases remained unmatched. Per the germline V gene, CDR1 is SGHNT and CDR2 is YYREEE (reference sequence). This CDR3 comprises 16 residues. For the CDR3, the DNA is TGTGCCAGCAGCTTCGGATCGTTTCAGGGGGCCTACGAGCAGTACTTC. This codes for CASSFGSFQGAYEQYF.

This clone appeared a few times. The chain links TRBV19 to TRBJ1-1, with D possibly TRBD1 on 5 matching bases. The V end was cut by 3 bases, the J end by 6 bases, with 11 bases between. CDR1 is LNHDA, CDR2 SQIVND, per germline (reference sequence). The CDR3 runs to 13 residues. The CDR3 reads CASSIQGIAEAFF. CDR3 coding DNA: TGTGCCAGTAGTATCCAGGGTATCGCTGAAGCTTTCTTT.

This clone was counted a few times. The chain has TRBV10-3 and TRBJ2-3, with a weak D call TRBD1 (7 bases). The CDR3 length is 13 residues. The ends were cut back, 7 bases at V and 4 bases at J, with 12 bases in the middle. CDR1 is ENHRY and CDR2 is SYGVKD in the germline V gene. DNA for the CDR3: TGTGCCATCAACCAGGGGGGCGCAGATACGCAGTATTTT. Translation: CAINQGGADTQYF.

The chain uses TRBV30 and TRBJ1-1; D is uncertain. Trimming stripped 7 bases from V and 1 base from J, with 7 bases between. Per germline, CDR1 GTSNPN and CDR2 SVGIG (reference sequence). The CDR3 contains 11 residues. Here the CDR3 reads CASGRNTEAFF. DNA of the CDR3: TGTGCCTCCGGGAGGAACACTGAAGCTTTCTTT. Looking up the rest from reference TRBV30 and TRBJ1-1 gives the full variable domain: SQTIHQWPATLVQPVGSPLSLECTVEGTSNPNLYWYRQAAGRGLQLLFYSVGIGQISSEVPQNLSASRPQDRQFILSSKKLLLSDSGFYLCASGRNTEAFFGQGTRLTVV.

On this clone: The junction departs from germline at one end; a sequencing error may be responsible. J is TRBJ2-7 and V is TRBV30; 8 bases are shared with TRBD1. Germline V CDR1 and CDR2: GTSNPN, SVGIG (reference sequence). This CDR3 is 10 amino acids long. In nucleotides, the CDR3 is TGTGCCCTACCCCCTGGGACAGGTGTTTTC. Amino acid sequence: CALPPGTGVF.

The chain recombines TRBV9 with TRBJ2-3; D uncertain. From germline, CDR1 is SGDLS and CDR2 YYNGEE. This CDR3 comprises 16 residues. The V gene lost 3 bases and the J gene lost 3 bases, with 17 bases spanning the gap. CDR3 residues: CASSGPPLVGTDTQYF. The DNA for the CDR3 is TGTGCCAGCAGCGGCCCCCCGCTAGTTGGGACAGATACGCAGTATTTT.

J is TRBJ1-2 and V is TRBV9; D ambiguous. The CDR3 loop spans 16 amino acids. Germline V lookup: CDR1 SGDLS, CDR2 YYNGEE. V was trimmed by 0 bases and J by 4 bases, leaving 16 bases between them. CDR3 sequence: CASSVGALASSYGYTF. The CDR3 DNA reads TGTGCCAGCAGCGTAGGAGCCTTGGCGTCGTCCTATGGCTACACCTTC.